One T cell receptor (beta chain) is described in this entry. The assay was immunoSEQ multiplex PCR, and TCRdb's table has in-frame clones only and misses some. The sample holds fewer than 90,000 clones; 83% are singletons and the top ten take less than 8%. The CDR3 contains 15 residues. The V segment lost 6 bases and the J segment 9 bases; nucleotides outside the gene matches: 12. Germline V gene sequence: CDR1 LNHDA, CDR2 SQIVND (reference sequence). This sample was taken from a study of glioma-infiltrating T cells after dendritic cell vaccination. Overall study: Patients had newly diagnosed or recurrent glioblastoma and received dendritic cell vaccines. Patients received autologous tumor lysate-pulsed dendritic cell vaccination between about 2003 and 2012. Autologous tumor lysate was loaded overnight onto monocyte-derived dendritic cells grown seven days with IL-4 and GM-CSF.

Stated time point: after dendritic cell vaccination, including at tumor progression/relapse. The TCR sequence derives from a human donor with glioblastoma. The chain couples TRBV19 to TRBJ2-1; 9 nucleotides line up with TRBD2. The sample consisted of blood, taken after dendritic cell vaccination. In DNA form, the CDR3 reads TGTGCCAGTAGCCCTACGGAGCGGGGGGTGAGTGAGCAGTTCTTC. Protein: CASSPTERGVSEQFF.